These 19 T cell receptor beta chains were sequenced from one sample in a study of cytomegalovirus exposure and HLA in healthy donors. Here immunoSEQ multiplex PCR was the method, and the copy in TCRdb shows in-frame clones only, minus some. The sample contains 200,000 or so clones, 84% of which appear only once. The sample consisted of PBMCs. Receptor source: a man aged 18 to 30 in good health and CMV-seropositive.

In its sample, this clone was seen once. The rearrangement uses TRBV28 and TRBJ2-7; the match to TRBD1 covers 7 bases. This CDR3 comprises 13 residues. Germline V gene lookup returns CDR1 MDHEN and CDR2 SYDVKM. J lost 2 bases, V lost 10 bases, and 8 bases had no gene match. This CDR3 is CATQAGGTYEQYF. The CDR3 DNA sequence: TGTGCCACCCAGGCAGGGGGAACCTACGAGCAGTACTTC.

This CDR3 is CASSYGAGKDTQYF. The CDR3, as DNA: TGTGCCAGCAGTTACGGGGCAGGGAAGGATACGCAGTATTTT. The chain has TRBV6-5 and TRBJ2-3; weak D call: TRBD1 (5 bases). V was clipped by 2 bases and J by 6 bases, with 12 bases between them. CDR1 and CDR2 from the germline V gene are MNHEY and SVGAGI. The CDR3 length is 14 residues.

The V gene is TRBV28, the J gene TRBJ2-1; tentative D call: TRBD2 (7 bases). Germline CDR1 MDHEN, CDR2 SYDVKM. V gave up 3 bases and J gave up 12 bases, with 9 bases separating them. The length of the CDR3 is 11 residues. CDR3 nucleotide sequence: TGTGCCAGCAGTTTTGGGGGGGCGCAGTTCTTC. It is translated as CASSFGGAQFF.

This chain joins TRBV6-5 and TRBJ2-1, with 7 positions matching TRBD1. V was pared by 5 bases and J by 6 bases, with 10 bases of the junction left unmatched. The CDR3 has 15 amino acids. CDR1 and CDR2 from the germline V gene are MNHEY and SVGAGI. In DNA form, the CDR3 reads TGTGCCAGCAGTAAGATAGGGGGCGATGTCAATGAGCAGTTCTTC. Residues: CASSKIGGDVNEQFF.

The chain combines TRBV18 with TRBJ1-5; D perhaps matches TRBD1 (6 bases). Germline CDR1 is KGHSH and CDR2 is LQKENI. Trimming took off 0 bases at V and 2 bases at J, with 11 bases between the two ends. The CDR3 totals 16 residues. The CDR3 region has the DNA TGTGCCAGCTCACCACCAGGGGGGGCGGGCAATCAGCCCCAGCATTTT. Its protein product is CASSPPGGAGNQPQHF.

J is TRBJ2-7 and V is TRBV21-1; TRBD2 is the table's D call and was not checked against the DNA. TRBV21-1 has pseudogene status. The CDR3 totals 18 residues. The CDR3 spells CASRTETLSGIYSYEQYF. DNA for the CDR3: TGTGCCAGCAGGACCGAGACCCTTAGCGGGATTTACTCCTACGAGCAGTACTTC.

J is TRBJ1-2 and V is TRBV19, with a weak D call TRBD1 (5 bases). The CDR3 spans 15 residues. Looked up from germline, CDR1 is LNHDA and CDR2 is SQIVND (reference sequence). Trimming took off 5 bases at V and 2 bases at J, with 15 bases between the two ends. CDR3 coding DNA: TGTGCCAGTAGTTCCCCGACAGACGCGAACTATGGCTACACCTTC. Encoded protein: CASSSPTDANYGYTF.

V is TRBV5-4 and J is TRBJ2-1; 7 bases line up with TRBD2. V was pared by 0 bases and J by 8 bases, with 5 bases of the junction left unmatched. Germline CDR1 SGHNT, CDR2 YYREEE (reference sequence). This CDR3 is built from 14 residues. The CDR3: CASSLEGTMDEQFF. Here the CDR3 DNA reads TGTGCCAGCAGCTTGGAAGGGACTATGGATGAGCAGTTCTTC.

This rearrangement joins TRBV27 to TRBJ2-7; TRBD1 agrees at 7 bases. This CDR3 is built from 13 residues. Germline CDR1 is MNHEY and CDR2 is SMNVEV (reference sequence). V trimming: 2 bases; J trimming: 3 bases; junction bases outside the gene matches: 1. The CDR3 here is CASSLRTGYEQYF. CDR3 nucleotides: TGTGCCAGCAGTTTACGGACAGGCTACGAGCAGTACTTC.

The chain is built from TRBV18 and TRBJ2-7; a possible D gene is TRBD1 (6 bases). The CDR3 spans 14 residues. The V and J ends lost 3 bases and 2 bases respectively, with 11 bases between them. Germline V gives CDR1 KGHSH, CDR2 LQKENI. CDR3 coding DNA: TGTGCCAGCTCACCTCCGGGACATCCCTACGAGCAGTACTTC. It specifies CASSPPGHPYEQYF.

The chain is built from TRBV30 and TRBJ2-2; 7 bases fit TRBD2. Germline-derived CDR1 and CDR2 are GTSNPN and SVGIG (reference sequence). With 8 bases clipped from V and 1 base from J, the junction kept 10 bases outside the gene matches. This CDR3 is 15 amino acids long. The CDR3 loop is CALMGEGRNTGELFF. In nucleotides, the CDR3 is TGTGCCCTCATGGGGGAGGGCCGGAACACCGGGGAGCTGTTTTTT.

This clone showed up just a few times. This chain connects TRBV9 to TRBJ2-1; 7 bases match TRBD1. Germline trimming cut 6 bases from V and 7 bases from J; bases unmatched to any gene: 16. This CDR3 region has 16 residues. The germline V gene has CDR1 SGDLS and CDR2 YYNGEE. DNA of the CDR3: TGTGCCAGCACCCCCGACAGGGCCCTCCCTGCTAATGAGCAGTTCTTC. Amino acid sequence: CASTPDRALPANEQFF.

The chain uses TRBV7-2 and TRBJ2-3, with 7 nucleotides matching TRBD2. J lost 1 base, V lost 5 bases, and 0 bases had no gene match. Germline V lookup: CDR1 SGHTA, CDR2 FQGNSA. CDR3 length equals 13 residues. In DNA, the CDR3 is TGTGCCAGCAGCGGGGGGGGCACAGATACGCAGTATTTT. This sequence encodes CASSGGGTDTQYF. The variable domain in full, with the rest retrieved from reference TRBV7-2 and TRBJ2-3, is GAGVSQSPSNKVTEKGKDVELRCDPISGHTALYWYRQSLGQGLEFLIYFQGNSAPDKSGLPSDRFSAERTGGSVSTLTIQRTQQEDSAVYLCASSGGGTDTQYFGPGTRLTVL.

This chain uses TRBV6-1 with TRBJ2-7; possibly TRBD2 for D (6 bases). V was trimmed by 5 bases and J by 1 base, leaving 15 bases between them. This CDR3 region has 15 residues. The germline V gene has CDR1 MNHNS and CDR2 SASEGT. The CDR3 loop is CASSSLAPGSYEQYF. The CDR3, as DNA: TGTGCCAGCAGTTCACTAGCTCCCGGGTCCTACGAGCAGTACTTC.

V usage is TRBV19 and J usage is TRBJ2-7; 7 nucleotides align to TRBD1. J gave up 0 bases and V 6 bases, and 17 bases lay outside the gene matches. CDR3 length equals 18 residues. The germline gives CDR1 LNHDA, CDR2 SQIVND (reference sequence). The DNA for the CDR3 is TGTGCCAGTAGCCCACCCCCCCGACAGGGAGAGGACTCCTACGAGCAGTACTTC. Translating it yields CASSPPPRQGEDSYEQYF.

This chain joins TRBV4-1 and TRBJ2-2; 7 bases map to TRBD1. The CDR3 extends over 16 amino acids. Germline loops: CDR1 MGHRA, CDR2 YSYEKL. Germline trimming cut 4 bases from V and 4 bases from J; bases unmatched to any gene: 9. The CDR3 reads CASSPVGQRGTGELFF. DNA of the CDR3: TGCGCCAGCAGCCCGGTGGGACAGCGAGGCACCGGGGAGCTGTTTTTT.

The chain joins TRBV5-1 to TRBJ1-5, with D tentatively TRBD1 (6 bases). The V gene's germline CDR1 is SGHRS and CDR2 YFSETQ. The CDR3 extends over 14 amino acids. Between the trimmed V and J ends, which lost 0 bases and 4 bases, there was a span of 8 bases. CDR3 nucleotide sequence: TGCGCCAGCAGCTTGGGGACAGAGAATCAGCCCCAGCATTTT. It encodes CASSLGTENQPQHF.

The gene calls are TRBV11-2 and TRBJ2-7, with 7 bases that match TRBD1. The CDR3 spans 13 residues. Germline assignment: CDR1 SGHAT and CDR2 FQNNGV. The junction had 4 bases not matched to a gene; V was cut back by 5 bases and J by 3 bases. CDR3 sequence: CASSLTGDYEQYF. As DNA, the CDR3 is TGTGCCAGCAGCCTTACAGGGGACTACGAGCAGTACTTC.

V usage is TRBV30 and J usage is TRBJ2-1; 9 bases match TRBD2. The trim removed 4 bases at V and 6 bases at J, leaving 4 bases unmatched. This CDR3 is 13 amino acids long. Germline V gene sequence: CDR1 GTSNPN, CDR2 SVGIG (reference sequence). The CDR3 DNA reads TGTGCCTGGACGTCTAGCGGGACCAATGAGCAGTTCTTC. Its protein is CAWTSSGTNEQFF.